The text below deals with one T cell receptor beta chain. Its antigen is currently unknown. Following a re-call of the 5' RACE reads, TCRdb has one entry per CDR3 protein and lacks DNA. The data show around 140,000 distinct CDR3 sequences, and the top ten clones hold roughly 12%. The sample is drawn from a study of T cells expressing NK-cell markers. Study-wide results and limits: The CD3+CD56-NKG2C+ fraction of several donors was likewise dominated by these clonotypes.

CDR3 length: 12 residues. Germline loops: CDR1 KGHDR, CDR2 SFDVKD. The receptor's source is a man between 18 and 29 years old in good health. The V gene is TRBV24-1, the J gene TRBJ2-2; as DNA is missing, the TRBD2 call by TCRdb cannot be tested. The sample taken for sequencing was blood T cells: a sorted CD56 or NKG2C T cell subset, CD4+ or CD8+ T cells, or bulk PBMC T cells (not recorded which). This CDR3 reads CATGLSTGELFF.